This T cell receptor beta chain was captured in a study of response to subunit inactivated influenza vaccine. General study points: Few new T cells, the authors suggested, are recruited by each seasonal influenza vaccination.

V lost 0 bases to trimming and J lost 7 bases, with 12 bases between them. CDR1 is LNHNV and CDR2 is YYDKDF in the germline V gene (reference sequence). The CDR3 contains 14 residues. Details on this clonotype: The antigen is undetermined.

TCRdb itself ran the RT-PCR reads through MiXCR, one entry per CDR3 protein. Seen here are about 780,000 distinct CDR3 sequences, approximately 17% observed once, and the top ten hold approximately 11%. The TCR comes from a man aged 45 to 65 who received an inactivated influenza vaccine. This specimen consisted of PBMCs from blood, obtained roughly 5 days after vaccination. V usage is TRBV15 and J usage is TRBJ1-1; D is ambiguous. CDR3 in amino acids: CATSRERPSVEAFF. CDR3 DNA: TGTGCCACCAGCAGAGAAAGGCCATCAGTTGAAGCTTTCTTT.